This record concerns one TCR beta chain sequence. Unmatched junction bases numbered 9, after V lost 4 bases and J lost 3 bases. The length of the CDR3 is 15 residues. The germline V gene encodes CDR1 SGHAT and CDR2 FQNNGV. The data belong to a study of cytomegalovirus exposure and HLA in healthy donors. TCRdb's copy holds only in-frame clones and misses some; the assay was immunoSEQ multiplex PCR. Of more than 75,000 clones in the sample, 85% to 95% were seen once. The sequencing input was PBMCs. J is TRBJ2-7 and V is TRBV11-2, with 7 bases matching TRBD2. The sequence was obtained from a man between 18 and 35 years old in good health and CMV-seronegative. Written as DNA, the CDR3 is TGTGCCAGCAGCTCAATTAGCGGCGGGGGCTACGAGCAGTACTTC. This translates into CASSSISGGGYEQYF.